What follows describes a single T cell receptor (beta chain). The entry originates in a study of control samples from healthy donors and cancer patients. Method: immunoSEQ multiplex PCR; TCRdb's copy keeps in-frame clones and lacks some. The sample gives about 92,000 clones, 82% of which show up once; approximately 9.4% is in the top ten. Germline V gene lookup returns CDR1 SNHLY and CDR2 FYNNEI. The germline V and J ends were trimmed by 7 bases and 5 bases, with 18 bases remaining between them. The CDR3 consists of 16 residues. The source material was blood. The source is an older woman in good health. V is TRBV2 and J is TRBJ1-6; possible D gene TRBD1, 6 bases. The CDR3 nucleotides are TGTGCCAGCAAGGGGGGCGCGGGATCTAATAATTCACCCCTCCACTTT. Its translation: CASKGGAGSNNSPLHF. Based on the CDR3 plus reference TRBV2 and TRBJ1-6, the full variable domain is EPEVTQTPSHQVTQMGQEVILRCVPISNHLYFYWYRQILGQKVEFLVSFYNNEISEKSEIFDDQFSVERPDGSNFTLKIRSTKLEDSAMYFCASKGGAGSNNSPLHFGNGTRLTVT.